This T cell receptor (beta chain) was found in a study of Ad26.COV2.S vaccination and SARS-CoV-2 variants. Study-wide points: Breadth, reportedly substantial, characterized the spike-specific CD8+ and CD4+ T cell responses after vaccination. TCR breadth and depth analyses may have underestimated total T cell responses. Those who received the vaccine showed greater spike-specific TCR breadth than those given placebo.

To note about this clone: Its antigen is unknown.

Treatment meaning: 19 received Ad26.COV2.S at low or high dose, single or two shots; several received placebo; per-sample allocation not given. All samples were drawn on day 63, counting from the first vaccine or placebo injection. Within Boston, the person who donated was an adult of 18-55 years. V lost 6 bases, J lost 1 base, and 9 bases lay in between. Germline values: CDR1 MNHEY, CDR2 SVGAGI. The CDR3 runs to 14 residues. Repertoires were generated with immunoSEQ multiplex PCR, while TCRdb's copy carries only in-frame clones and drops some. Here the sample spans 400,000 to 450,000 clones, roughly 90% being singletons.

This sample comprised peripheral blood, obtained in a trial of Ad26.COV2.S vaccine versus placebo. This clonotype was sampled from a person aged 18-65 years who received the Ad26.COV2.S COVID-19 vaccine or a placebo. This rearrangement joins TRBV6-5 to TRBJ2-2; TRBD1 might be the D (6 bases). CDR3: CASRDRQNTGELFF. Here the CDR3 DNA reads TGTGCCAGCAGAGACAGGCAGAACACCGGGGAGCTGTTTTTT.